This T cell receptor (beta chain) appears in the sequencing data of a study of T cells in Graves' hyperthyroidism and ophthalmopathy. The patients, who ranged from 18 to 65 in age, presented with newly diagnosed hyperthyroidism lasting under 2 months. Ahead of any ophthalmopathy symptoms, the blood sample was obtained at the first diagnosis of hyperthyroidism. Researchers took RNA transcripts and amplified the TCR beta CDR3 regions from them. HTBI primers were used for first-round RT-PCR of the TCR CDR3. TCRdb reprocessed the multiplex PCR reads via MiXCR and lists one record per CDR3 protein. This table has about 150,000 distinct CDR3 sequences, less than 25% appearing once. Germline V lookup: CDR1 MNHNS, CDR2 SASEGT. CDR3 size: 12 residues. Between the trimmed V and J ends, which lost 7 bases and 5 bases, there was a span of 11 bases. This clonotype was detected only a few times.

The clonotype originates from a woman aged 50 to 65 with Graves' hyperthyroidism that later progressed to Graves' ophthalmopathy. The chain carries TRBV6-1 and TRBJ1-1, with D unresolved. Sequenced: blood. In DNA form, the CDR3 reads TGTGCCAGCACCCACTTGGGGACTGAAGCTTTCTTT. Residues: CASTHLGTEAFF.